A selection of T cell receptor beta chains follows, all from one sample in a study of CXCR3-negative and CXCR3-positive naive CD8 T cells. TCRdb re-called the 5' RACE reads, yielding one record per CDR3 amino acid sequence without DNA. The table lists about 23,000 distinct CDR3 sequences. The sequenced sample was naive CXCR3- CD8+ T cells from blood. All receptors come from a human donor in good health. Some clones in this sample may be carry-over from other donors' samples. Both conserved end residues are part of each CDR3. Size is stated for part of the rows, as once, few or many counts, or as a class when the clone is expanded.

abundance	v_gene	j_gene	CDR3aa
NA	TRBV7-2	TRBJ2-7	CASSLEGTGGFYEQYF
NA	TRBV27	TRBJ2-7	CASSSQDRVDEQYF
NA	TRBV28	TRBJ1-4	CASRPLGDTIATNEKLFF
NA	TRBV5-1	TRBJ2-1	CASSPEASYNEQFF
NA	TRBV7-3	TRBJ2-1	CASSPSLERGYNEQFF
NA	TRBV20-1	TRBJ2-7	CSALTLTYEQYF
NA	TRBV12-3/TRBV12-4	TRBJ1-1	CASIPGRGTEAFF
medium-sized	TRBV29-1	TRBJ2-1	CSVEGEGYNEQFF
NA	TRBV29-1	TRBJ1-1	CSVGGQGMNTEAFF
NA	TRBV7-8	TRBJ2-2	CASSFRLSHTGELFF
NA	TRBV29-1	TRBJ2-1	CSVYHPSGRDSYNEQFF
NA	TRBV12-3/TRBV12-4	TRBJ2-3	CASSSSGDTDTQYF
NA	TRBV4-1	TRBJ2-1	CASKEGGTYNEQFF
NA	TRBV29-1	TRBJ2-7	CSVEDRTSVSYEQYF
NA	TRBV5-4	TRBJ2-7	CASSLSRSSYEQYF
NA	TRBV6-5	TRBJ1-1	CASRSLAVLNTEAFF
NA	TRBV6-2/TRBV6-3	TRBJ2-5	CASSYSGTRSQETQYF
medium-sized	TRBV6-5	TRBJ2-3	CASSYERSTDTQYF
NA	TRBV12-3/TRBV12-4	TRBJ1-2	CASSLGVIRNGYTF
NA	TRBV7-6	TRBJ2-1	CASSLAGLATYNEQFF
NA	TRBV19	TRBJ2-2	CTSSISGGTGELFF
NA	TRBV7-6	TRBJ2-3	CASSLEETDTQYF
NA	TRBV27	TRBJ2-2	CASSLSHRGQTGELFF
medium-sized	TRBV7-9	TRBJ2-1	CASSPGLERSFF
NA	TRBV12-3/TRBV12-4	TRBJ2-5	CASSSGTLQETQYF
NA	TRBV7-6	TRBJ2-1	CASSSDYSPNEQFF
NA	TRBV20-1	TRBJ2-1	CSARDVRDPTNDEQFF
NA	TRBV5-1	TRBJ1-1	CASSLGYSGQTATEAFF
NA	TRBV20-1	TRBJ1-1	CSARVGGGGTEAFF
NA	TRBV27	TRBJ2-1	CASRPGLWNEQFF
NA	TRBV29-1	TRBJ2-7	CSGGKTSYEQYF
NA	TRBV27	TRBJ2-1	CASSFGDRGEQFF
NA	TRBV7-6	TRBJ2-7	CAIQGGDSYEQYF
NA	TRBV15	TRBJ1-6	CATSTPNRGENSPLHF
NA	TRBV29-1	TRBJ2-3	CSVGTSQDTQYF
NA	TRBV7-8	TRBJ2-2	CASSLRGANTGELFF